These 32 T cell receptor beta chains originate from one sample sequenced in a study of blood T cell repertoires in COVID-19. The assay was immunoSEQ multiplex PCR, and TCRdb's table has in-frame clones only and misses some. Found here are approximately 220,000 clones, about four fifths of them singletons; the top ten hold 4.5% to 5%. Source material: PBMCs or T cells enriched from blood (not recorded which). These receptors came from a woman aged 50 to 65 who had been exposed to COVID-19.

V is TRBV6-5 and J is TRBJ1-1; 7 nucleotides match TRBD1. In germline, CDR1 is MNHEY, CDR2 SVGAGI. Trimming took 5 bases from V and 0 from J; bases not matched to a gene: 6. CDR3 length equals 15 residues. This CDR3 reads CASSPLGTVNTEAFF. CDR3 nucleotides: TGTGCCAGCAGTCCCCTTGGGACAGTGAACACTGAAGCTTTCTTT.

The chain has TRBV3-1 (or the pseudogene TRBV3-2) and TRBJ1-1, with D unclear. The germline gives CDR1 LGHDT, CDR2 YNNKEL (reference sequence). The CDR3 loop spans 12 amino acids. Trimming took 1 base from V and 4 from J, leaving 4 bases between them. CDR3 DNA: TGTGCCAGCAGCCAAGGAGGCACTGAAGCTTTCTTT. It yields the protein CASSQGGTEAFF.

This clone was counted a single time. This sequence joins TRBV18 and TRBJ2-4, with 16 nucleotides matching TRBD2. With 2 bases clipped from V and 7 bases from J, the junction kept 2 bases outside the gene matches. Germline CDR1 KGHSH, CDR2 LQKENI. This CDR3 comprises 16 residues. CDR3 residues: CASSPGTSGGANIQYF. CDR3 DNA sequence: TGTGCCAGCTCACCAGGGACTAGCGGGGGGGCGAACATTCAGTACTTC.

This clone showed up just a few times. V is TRBV7-9 and J is TRBJ1-1; TRBD1 is a possible D gene (5 bases). This CDR3 is built from 13 residues. The V gene lost 5 bases and the J gene lost 6 bases, with 13 bases spanning the gap. Germline values: CDR1 SEHNR, CDR2 FQNEAQ (reference sequence). CDR3 nucleotides: TGTGCCAGCAGCCCACCCTGGGGCCCTGAAGCTTTCTTT. It yields the protein CASSPPWGPEAFF. The entire variable domain, with the rest obtained from reference TRBV7-9 and TRBJ1-1, is as follows: DTGVSQNPRHKITKRGQNVTFRCDPISEHNRLYWYRQTLGQGPEFLTYFQNEAQLEKSRLLSDRFSAERPKGSFSTLEIQRTEQGDSAMYLCASSPPWGPEAFFGQGTRLTVV.

In nucleotides, the CDR3 is TGTGCCAGCAGCCCCGCTAGCGGGGGGGCCGGAGAGACCCAGTACTTC. It yields the protein CASSPASGGAGETQYF. V usage is TRBV3-1 (or the pseudogene TRBV3-2) and J usage is TRBJ2-5; 12 positions agree with TRBD2. The CDR3 has 16 amino acids. The V gene's germline CDR1 is LGHDT and CDR2 YNNKEL (reference sequence). V lost 4 bases, J lost 4 bases, and 7 bases stayed unmatched.

The J gene is TRBJ1-2, the V gene TRBV15; D may be TRBD1 (6 bases). CDR1 is LNHNV and CDR2 is YYDKDF in the germline V gene (reference sequence). Trimming cost V 0 bases and J 5 bases, with 10 bases left between them. The CDR3 contains 14 residues. The DNA for the CDR3 is TGTGCCACCAGCAGAGACAGGACAGCTTATGGCTACACCTTC. It codes for CATSRDRTAYGYTF.

This rearrangement joins TRBV29-1 to TRBJ2-1; TRBD2 agrees at 9 bases. The CDR3 sequence is 12 residues long. Losses at the gene ends were 8 bases for V and 8 bases for J; bases not matched to a gene: 7. The germline gives CDR1 SQVTM, CDR2 ANQGSEA. CDR3 nucleotides: TGCAGCTCTGAGCGGGGGGCCGATGAGCAGTTCTTC. Its protein is CSSERGADEQFF.

The chain recombines TRBV5-1 with TRBJ1-1; 10 positions agree with TRBD1. Trimming cost V 0 bases and J 6 bases; bases outside gene matches: 8. There are 16 residues in the CDR3. The germline V gene encodes CDR1 SGHRS and CDR2 YFSETQ. Here the CDR3 DNA reads TGCGCCAGCAGCTTGGGACAGGGGGCGGGTTGGTCTGAAGCTTTCTTT. Protein: CASSLGQGAGWSEAFF.

The V and J genes are TRBV2 and TRBJ1-2; no definite D call. Trimming left V 6 bases short and J 8 bases short, with 16 bases between. CDR1 is SNHLY and CDR2 is FYNNEI in the germline V gene. This CDR3 is 13 amino acids long. The CDR3 DNA follows: TGTGCCAGCAGGAATGATTGGGCCCAGGGCTACACCTTC. The encoded protein is CASRNDWAQGYTF.

The chain links TRBV7-2 to TRBJ1-2; tentatively, D is TRBD1 (5 bases). Trimming removed 5 bases from V and 3 bases from J, with 13 bases in between. Germline CDR1 is SGHTA and CDR2 is FQGNSA. The CDR3 is 14 amino acids. DNA for the CDR3: TGTGCCAGCAGCCCGTACGGGGGGGACTATGGCTACACCTTC. This gives the protein CASSPYGGDYGYTF.

This chain joins TRBV9 and TRBJ1-5; 9 bases are a match to TRBD1. There are 15 residues in the CDR3. V shed 3 bases and J 4 bases; nucleotides not matched to a gene: 5. Germline V gives CDR1 SGDLS, CDR2 YYNGEE. CDR3 DNA sequence: TGTGCCAGCAGCGCCGGGACAGGGATAAATCAGCCCCAGCATTTT. This sequence encodes CASSAGTGINQPQHF. Variable domain in full (rest from reference TRBV9 and TRBJ1-5): DSGVTQTPKHLITATGQRVTLRCSPRSGDLSVYWYQQSLDQGLQFLIQYYNGEERAKGNILERFSAQQFPDLHSELNLSSLELGDSALYFCASSAGTGINQPQHFGDGTRLSIL.

V is TRBV4-2 and J is TRBJ2-7; D perhaps matches TRBD1 (6 bases). The CDR3 covers 16 residues. CDR1 and CDR2 (germline): LGHNA, YNFKEQ. V lost 0 bases and J lost 0, with 12 bases in between. The DNA for the CDR3 is TGTGCCAGCAGCCAAGAGGGTGGGGGCAGCTCCTACGAGCAGTACTTC. Protein product: CASSQEGGGSSYEQYF.

V usage is TRBV7-8 and J usage is TRBJ1-2, with a tentative D call TRBD1 (5 bases). CDR1 is SGHVS and CDR2 is FQNEAQ in the germline V gene. With 1 base removed from V and 0 bases from J, the gap between germline ends came to 9 bases. The CDR3 is 15 residues long. The DNA for the CDR3 is TGTGCCAGCAGCTTAGAATCCAGGGCTAACTATGGCTACACCTTC. Its translation: CASSLESRANYGYTF.

This sequence joins TRBV11-2 and TRBJ1-1; the D is unclear. This CDR3 contains 13 residues. Germline V gives CDR1 SGHAT, CDR2 FQNNGV. Trimming removed 4 bases from V and 3 bases from J, with 9 bases in between. The CDR3 reads CASSSRVDTEAFF. CDR3 coding DNA: TGTGCCAGCAGCTCCCGTGTAGACACTGAAGCTTTCTTT.

The chain is built from TRBV5-8 and TRBJ2-3, with TRBD1 matching over 9 bases. CDR1 and CDR2 (germline): SGHTS, YDEGEE. V shed 4 bases and J 3 bases; nucleotides not matched to a gene: 9. This CDR3 region has 16 residues. CDR3 nucleotides: TGTGCCAGCAGCGTAGGGACAGGGAAGTCAACAGATACGCAGTATTTT. Its protein is CASSVGTGKSTDTQYF.

The chain couples TRBV5-6 to TRBJ1-3, with D uncertain. Germline V gene sequence: CDR1 SGHDT, CDR2 YYEEEE. CDR3 length: 12 amino acids. Trimming cost V 4 bases and J 4 bases, with 6 bases left between them. The CDR3 nucleotides read TGTGCCAGCAGCCCAGGAGGAAACACCATATATTTT. This encodes CASSPGGNTIYF.

The chain joins TRBV19 to TRBJ1-6, with D unclear. Trimming removed 2 bases at V and 6 bases at J, with 8 bases between. Germline CDR1 and CDR2: LNHDA and SQIVND (reference sequence). The CDR3 sequence is 14 residues long. As DNA, the CDR3 is TGTGCCAGTAGTATAAACGGGATTAATTCACCCCTCCACTTT. It is translated as CASSINGINSPLHF.

This chain links TRBV6-5 with TRBJ1-5; 9 bases are shared with TRBD1. The germline gives CDR1 MNHEY, CDR2 SVGAGI. The CDR3 runs 15 residues. The trim removed 7 bases at V and 2 bases at J, leaving 6 bases unmatched. In nucleotides, the CDR3 is TGTGCCAGCACCCCGGGACAGGGAGGCAATCAGCCCCAGCATTTT. Amino acids: CASTPGQGGNQPQHF.

The chain carries TRBV4-2 and TRBJ2-1, with D perhaps matching TRBD2 (6 bases). V lost 4 bases and J lost 0, with 7 bases in between. Germline CDR1 reads LGHNA; CDR2 reads YNFKEQ. The CDR3 covers 14 residues. Here the CDR3 DNA reads TGTGCCAGCAGCCGGGGAGGCTCCTACAATGAGCAGTTCTTC. Amino acid sequence: CASSRGGSYNEQFF.

The chain combines TRBV13 with TRBJ1-1, with TRBD1 as a possible D gene (6 bases). Germline CDR1 and CDR2: PRHDT and FYEKMQ (reference sequence). Between the trimmed V and J ends, which lost 0 bases and 4 bases, there was a span of 6 bases. The CDR3 covers 13 residues. The CDR3 sequence is CASSLGGGTEAFF. As DNA, the CDR3 is TGTGCCAGCAGCTTAGGAGGGGGCACTGAAGCTTTCTTT.

CDR3 residues: CASSRGLLLYGYTF. As DNA, the CDR3 is TGTGCCAGCTCACGCGGACTGTTACTCTATGGCTACACCTTC. The chain is built from TRBV18 and TRBJ1-2; D unresolved. Germline CDR1 reads KGHSH; CDR2 reads LQKENI. This CDR3 is 14 amino acids long. With 4 bases removed from V and 4 bases from J, the gap between germline ends came to 13 bases.

The chain links TRBV3-1 (or the pseudogene TRBV3-2) to TRBJ1-2; possibly TRBD1 for D (5 bases). CDR1 and CDR2 from the germline V gene are LGHDT and YNNKEL (reference sequence). The length of the CDR3 is 16 residues. The V and J ends lost 4 bases and 9 bases respectively, with 24 bases between them. The CDR3 spells CASSRRSGDPRKSYTF. The CDR3 DNA reads as TGTGCCAGCAGCCGAAGATCGGGGGACCCACGAAAGAGCTACACCTTC.

Comments on this clone: The identical CDR3 is also encoded by other nucleotide sequences in the sample. This chain links TRBV3-1 (or the pseudogene TRBV3-2) with TRBJ2-3; TRBD2 agrees at 13 bases. CDR1 is LGHDT, CDR2 YNNKEL, per germline (reference sequence). This CDR3 region has 16 residues. The junction had 4 bases not matched to a gene; V was cut back by 4 bases and J by 3 bases. Here the CDR3 reads CASSLRTSGGTDTQYF. For the CDR3, the DNA is TGTGCCAGCAGCCTTCGGACTAGCGGGGGAACAGATACGCAGTATTTT.

The V call is TRBV19, the J call TRBJ1-5; TRBD1 matches 7 bases. The germline V gene has CDR1 LNHDA and CDR2 SQIVND (reference sequence). The CDR3 consists of 17 residues. The trim removed 6 bases at V and 0 bases at J, leaving 11 bases unmatched. The CDR3 region has the DNA TGTGCCAGTAGCTCGCCCCAGGGGGGCTATAGCAATCAGCCCCAGCATTTT. Translating gives CASSSPQGGYSNQPQHF.

This chain joins TRBV15 and TRBJ2-2, with unresolved D. CDR3 length: 13 residues. Germline CDR1 and CDR2: LNHNV and YYDKDF (reference sequence). Trimming stripped 5 bases from V and 4 bases from J, with 8 bases between. The CDR3 nucleotides read TGTGCCACCAGCTATTTAATCACCGGGGAGCTGTTTTTT. Protein product: CATSYLITGELFF.

The gene calls are TRBV5-1 and TRBJ1-1, with D possibly TRBD1 on 6 matching bases. The ends were cut back, 0 bases at V and 5 bases at J, with 14 bases in the middle. The CDR3 has 15 residues. Germline values: CDR1 SGHRS, CDR2 YFSETQ. This CDR3 reads CASSLDQGPRTEAFF. The CDR3 coding sequence is TGCGCCAGCAGCTTGGACCAGGGGCCAAGGACTGAAGCTTTCTTT.

This rearrangement joins TRBV19 to TRBJ2-3, with unresolved D. Germline loops: CDR1 LNHDA, CDR2 SQIVND (reference sequence). Trimming shortened V by 3 bases and J by 4 bases, and 5 bases separated the two germline ends. There are 12 residues in the CDR3. DNA of the CDR3: TGTGCCAGTAGTATCACGGCAGATACGCAGTATTTT. This translates into CASSITADTQYF.

The V and J genes are TRBV5-4 and TRBJ2-5, with 7 positions matching TRBD1. Germline CDR1 and CDR2: SGHNT and YYREEE (reference sequence). The CDR3 is 12 residues long. The trim removed 2 bases at V and 5 bases at J, leaving 0 bases unmatched. The CDR3 nucleotides are TGTGCCAGCAGCTTCAGGGGGGAGACCCAGTACTTC. Translation gives CASSFRGETQYF.

V and J are TRBV7-6 and TRBJ1-1, with a weak D call TRBD1 (5 bases). Trimming stripped 1 base from V and 1 base from J, with 10 bases between. The CDR3 loop spans 15 amino acids. Per germline, CDR1 SGHVS and CDR2 FNYEAQ. The DNA of the CDR3 is TGTGCCAGCAGCTTAGGTCTCCAGGGGAACACTGAAGCTTTCTTT. Protein product: CASSLGLQGNTEAFF. Supplemented by reference TRBV7-6 and TRBJ1-1, the full variable domain reads GAGVSQSPRYKVTKRGQDVALRCDPISGHVSLYWYRQALGQGPEFLTYFNYEAQQDKSGLPNDRFSAERPEGSISTLTIQRTEQRDSAMYRCASSLGLQGNTEAFFGQGTRLTVV.

The J gene is TRBJ1-1, the V gene TRBV5-5, with TRBD1 as a possible D gene (6 bases). This CDR3 has 15 residues. The V end lost 4 bases, the J end lost 11 bases, and 24 bases lay between the germline ends. Germline CDR1 reads SGHKS; CDR2 reads YYEKEE (reference sequence). For the CDR3, the DNA is TGTGCCAGCAGCCTACAATTAGGGACAACCCCTAGGGCTTTCTTT. This codes for CASSLQLGTTPRAFF.

The chain couples TRBV5-6 to TRBJ2-1; no clear D gene. Trimming stripped 6 bases from V and 0 bases from J, with 10 bases between. Germline CDR1 SGHDT, CDR2 YYEEEE. The CDR3 runs to 14 residues. The CDR3 loop reads CASTGPDSYNEQFF. CDR3 DNA: TGTGCCAGCACAGGTCCGGACTCCTACAATGAGCAGTTCTTC.

This sequence joins TRBV7-8 and TRBJ2-1; 11 bases fit TRBD2. Looked up from germline, CDR1 is SGHVS and CDR2 is FQNEAQ. With 2 bases clipped from V and 5 bases from J, the junction kept 2 bases outside the gene matches. The CDR3 length is 15 residues. The CDR3 protein is CASSLRLAGNNEQFF. CDR3 DNA sequence: TGTGCCAGCAGCTTAAGACTAGCGGGGAACAATGAGCAGTTCTTC.